These 32 T cell receptor beta chains came from one sample sequenced in a study of regulatory T cells in long-lasting Graves disease. Building the TCR beta libraries relied on iRepertoire HTBI primers, and CDR3 regions underwent Arm-PCR. TCRdb independently ran MiXCR on the multiplex PCR reads; one entry per CDR3 protein. Of 500,000 or so distinct CDR3 sequences detected, approximately 15% appear once; the ten largest clones hold 17%. Described time point: newly diagnosed GD, antithyroid drugs for less than 3 months. The TCR library used RNA extracted from PBMCs. These data also formed part of another study, on T cells in Graves' hyperthyroidism and ophthalmopathy.

The sequencing used peripheral blood mononuclear cells (PBMCs), collected at new diagnosis, from a patient treated with antithyroid drugs. These receptors were taken from a woman aged 50 to 60 with Graves disease.

This clonotype appeared many times. The V gene is TRBV29-1, the J gene TRBJ2-3; D might be TRBD2 (6 bases). V was pared by 3 bases and J by 2 bases, with 15 bases between. CDR3 size: 15 residues. Germline V lookup: CDR1 SQVTM, CDR2 ANQGSEA. The CDR3 is CSVEGGYRFTDTQYF. Here the CDR3 DNA reads TGCAGCGTTGAGGGAGGCTACCGATTCACAGATACGCAGTATTTT.

The gene calls are TRBV4-1 and TRBJ2-3; D gene ambiguous. The germline gives CDR1 MGHRA, CDR2 YSYEKL. This CDR3 spans 16 amino acids. Between the trimmed V and J ends, which lost 1 base and 3 bases, there was a span of 14 bases. In nucleotides, the CDR3 is TGCGCCAGCAGCCAAGTCGCGGCAGTTCCGACAGATACGCAGTATTTT. Amino acid sequence: CASSQVAAVPTDTQYF.

This chain joins TRBV6-1 and TRBJ2-3; 8 bases align to TRBD1. With 0 bases clipped from V and 5 bases from J, the junction kept 10 bases outside the gene matches. CDR3 length equals 17 residues. CDR1 and CDR2 from the germline V gene are MNHNS and SASEGT. This CDR3 is CASSEAGQGLGGDTQYF. CDR3 nucleotides: TGTGCCAGCAGTGAAGCCGGACAGGGCCTTGGGGGAGATACGCAGTATTTT.

This clonotype was counted at least ten times. The chain combines TRBV7-3 with TRBJ2-3; D uncertain. CDR3 length equals 15 residues. Trimming took 4 bases from V and 2 from J, leaving 13 bases between them. The germline CDR1 and CDR2 sequences are SGHTA and FQGTGA. This chain's CDR3 is CASSWGSGDTDTQYF. CDR3 bases: TGTGCCAGCAGCTGGGGATCCGGTGACACAGATACGCAGTATTTT.

The CDR3, as DNA: TGTGCCAGCAGCGTAGCTGGTTACACCGGGGAGCTGTTTTTT. It is translated as CASSVAGYTGELFF. The chain has TRBV9 and TRBJ2-2, with unresolved D. V gave up 0 bases and J gave up 3 bases, with 6 bases separating them. The CDR3 has 14 amino acids. Germline CDR1 SGDLS, CDR2 YYNGEE.

This clonotype was seen ten or more times. This chain joins TRBV7-9 and TRBJ2-1; D is ambiguous. Germline CDR1 and CDR2: SEHNR and FQNEAQ (reference sequence). The CDR3 spans 11 residues. V was cut by 8 bases and J by 3 bases, with 5 bases left in between. This CDR3 is CASLGYNEQFF. CDR3 in DNA: TGTGCCAGCTTAGGCTACAATGAGCAGTTCTTC. The full variable domain, its missing parts supplied by reference TRBV7-9 and TRBJ2-1, is DTGVSQNPRHKITKRGQNVTFRCDPISEHNRLYWYRQTLGQGPEFLTYFQNEAQLEKSRLLSDRFSAERPKGSFSTLEIQRTEQGDSAMYLCASLGYNEQFFGPGTRLTVL.

Ten or more counts support this clonotype. DNA of the CDR3: TGTGCCAGCAGCTTAGACTACAGACAGGAGGCTGGGGCCAACGTCCTGACTTTC. As protein: CASSLDYRQEAGANVLTF. The J gene is TRBJ2-6, the V gene TRBV7-9, with D tentatively TRBD1 (6 bases). In germline, CDR1 is SEHNR, CDR2 FQNEAQ (reference sequence). V lost 1 base to trimming and J lost 2 bases, with 15 bases between them. CDR3 length equals 18 residues.

The CDR3: CASSFYRDNPYGYTF. CDR3 DNA: TGTGCCAGCAGCTTCTACAGGGACAACCCCTATGGCTACACCTTC. The rearrangement links TRBV7-8 to TRBJ1-2; D is perhaps TRBD1 (6 bases). This CDR3 is 15 amino acids long. V gave up 3 bases and J gave up 4 bases, with 15 bases separating them. CDR1 is SGHVS and CDR2 is FQNEAQ in the germline V gene.

The gene calls are TRBV12-3 or TRBV12-4 and TRBJ1-5, with D perhaps matching TRBD1 (6 bases). V lost 3 bases and J lost 1, with 10 bases in between. The CDR3 spans 15 residues. Here the CDR3 DNA reads TGTGCCAGCAGTTTTCACAGGGAGAGCAATCAGCCCCAGCATTTT. It codes for CASSFHRESNQPQHF.

This clonotype has at least ten counts. The genes are TRBV29-1 and TRBJ2-1; 11 positions match TRBD2. The CDR3 runs 17 residues. Germline trimming cut 6 bases from V and 1 base from J; bases unmatched to any gene: 11. From germline, CDR1 is SQVTM and CDR2 ANQGSEA. CDR3 bases: TGCAGCGTGACGCTAGCGGGAGGCCTCTCGTCCTACAATGAGCAGTTCTTC. This sequence encodes CSVTLAGGLSSYNEQFF.

This clonotype came up many times. The chain is built from TRBV5-4 and TRBJ2-7; 7 nucleotides match TRBD2. Germline V gene data show CDR1 as SGHNT and CDR2 as YYREEE (reference sequence). After removal of 4 bases from V and 3 bases from J, the junction contained 10 bases not matched to a gene. This CDR3 comprises 15 residues. For the CDR3, the DNA is TGTGCCAGCAGCCGTGAGTTGGGCGGGGGCTACGAGCAGTACTTC. Translated, it gives CASSRELGGGYEQYF.

The genes are TRBV7-9 and TRBJ2-4; D unresolved. From germline, CDR1 is SEHNR and CDR2 FQNEAQ (reference sequence). There are 15 residues in the CDR3. V dropped 7 bases and J dropped 3 bases, with 16 bases sitting between them. In DNA form, the CDR3 reads TGTGCCAGCACCGACCACGGTTTGGGCAAAAACATTCAGTACTTC. This sequence encodes CASTDHGLGKNIQYF.

This clonotype was recorded at least ten times. V usage is TRBV2 and J usage is TRBJ1-1; D is uncertain. Trimming shortened V by 8 bases and J by 4 bases, and 14 bases separated the two germline ends. CDR1 is SNHLY, CDR2 FYNNEI, per germline. This CDR3 is built from 13 residues. Written as DNA, the CDR3 is TGTGCCAGCGTACTCACCGGGGTCACTGAAGCTTTCTTT. This translates into CASVLTGVTEAFF.

This sequence joins TRBV20-1 and TRBJ1-1, with 8 positions matching TRBD1. There are 15 residues in the CDR3. The trim removed 0 bases at V and 1 base at J, leaving 4 bases unmatched. The germline gives CDR1 DFQATT, CDR2 SNEGSKA (reference sequence). The CDR3 DNA follows: TGCAGTGCTAGAGATCTCGACAGGGGGAACACTGAAGCTTTCTTT. Translating it yields CSARDLDRGNTEAFF.

This clonotype came up many times. V and J are TRBV20-1 and TRBJ2-1; TRBD2 agrees at 13 bases. Germline assignment: CDR1 DFQATT and CDR2 SNEGSKA (reference sequence). Germline trimming cut 2 bases from V and 7 bases from J; bases unmatched to any gene: 8. This CDR3 spans 16 amino acids. In DNA form, the CDR3 reads TGCAGTGCTAGAATGACTAGCGGGAGGAGGGCTAATGAGCAGTTCTTC. Translating it yields CSARMTSGRRANEQFF.

This clonotype was recorded a few times. At one end the junction does not follow the germline gene, possibly because of a read error. This chain joins TRBV20-1 and TRBJ2-7, with 10 bases fitting TRBD2. This CDR3 is built from 14 residues. From germline, CDR1 is DFQATT and CDR2 SNEGSKA (reference sequence). The CDR3 loop reads CSASGSDLTYEQYF. The CDR3 DNA reads as TGCAGCGCTAGCGGGAGCGACCTTACCTACGAGCAGTACTTC.

V usage is TRBV4-1 and J usage is TRBJ2-3; possibly TRBD2 for D (6 bases). CDR3 length: 14 amino acids. The ends were cut back, 4 bases at V and 7 bases at J, with 15 bases in the middle. Germline CDR1 is MGHRA and CDR2 is YSYEKL. For the CDR3, the DNA is TGCGCCAGCAGCCCCCCCCGGGAGCCATATACGCAGTATTTT. Its translation: CASSPPREPYTQYF.

This clonotype was observed at least ten times. The CDR3 is CAWSLTSGNTIYF. The DNA for the CDR3 is TGTGCCTGGAGCCTAACTTCTGGAAACACCATATATTTT. This chain uses TRBV30 with TRBJ1-3; D remains ambiguous. V was pared by 3 bases and J by 1 base, with 7 bases between. CDR1 and CDR2 from the germline V gene are GTSNPN and SVGIG (reference sequence). The CDR3 has 13 amino acids.

The table lists this clonotype with many counts. The V gene is TRBV5-5, the J gene TRBJ2-7, with D possibly matching TRBD1 (7 bases). Trimming removed 4 bases from V and 6 bases from J, with 17 bases in between. Germline CDR1 and CDR2: SGHKS and YYEKEE (reference sequence). CDR3 length: 14 residues. For the CDR3, the DNA is TGTGCCAGCAGCCACCCGAACAGGGGAGGCGAGCAGTACTTC. Translation gives CASSHPNRGGEQYF.

There are many counts of this clonotype. The V gene is TRBV5-1, the J gene TRBJ1-1, with D possibly matching TRBD1 (5 bases). Deletions cut 5 bases from V and 6 bases from J, with 11 bases between. Per the germline V gene, CDR1 is SGHRS and CDR2 is YFSETQ. The CDR3 contains 12 residues. The CDR3 region is CASSSDSSEAFF. The CDR3 DNA follows: TGCGCCAGCAGTTCCGACAGCTCTGAAGCTTTCTTT.

Concerning this clonotype: With a much larger clone just one base away, this may be a read error. The rearrangement uses TRBV30 and TRBJ2-1; 10 bases align to TRBD2. This CDR3 comprises 16 residues. The germline V gene encodes CDR1 GTSNPN and CDR2 SVGIG (reference sequence). The junction had 15 bases not matched to a gene; V was cut back by 4 bases and J by 9 bases. The CDR3 nucleotides read TGTGCCTGGACTGTAAGTCTAGCGGGAGTTGGTAGTGAGCAGTTCTTC. This codes for CAWTVSLAGVGSEQFF.

The chain has TRBV5-1 and TRBJ2-5; unclear D gene. This CDR3 is built from 13 residues. Trimming removed 0 bases at V and 3 bases at J, with 6 bases between. Germline V CDR1 and CDR2: SGHRS, YFSETQ. As DNA, the CDR3 is TGCGCCAGCAGCTTGGTGGCGGAAGAGACCCAGTACTTC. Translation gives CASSLVAEETQYF.

This clonotype was detected a few times. The CDR3 loop reads CSVALAGLGEQYF. DNA for the CDR3: TGCAGCGTTGCCCTAGCGGGGCTTGGCGAGCAGTACTTC. The chain couples TRBV29-1 to TRBJ2-7, with 9 nucleotides matching TRBD2. The ends lost 4 bases at V and 6 bases at J; junction bases unmatched: 7. This CDR3 comprises 13 residues. Per germline, CDR1 SQVTM and CDR2 ANQGSEA.

The gene calls are TRBV5-5 and TRBJ2-1; D tentatively fits TRBD1 or TRBD2 (5 bases each). Germline V gives CDR1 SGHKS, CDR2 YYEKEE (reference sequence). Trimming removed 4 bases at V and 0 bases at J, with 17 bases between. The CDR3 runs 17 residues. The CDR3 DNA sequence: TGTGCCAGCAGCATGGGCCGGGACCCGAGCTCCTACAATGAGCAGTTCTTC. Protein: CASSMGRDPSSYNEQFF.

There are many counts of this clonotype. V gene TRBV28 combines with J gene TRBJ2-7; 10 nucleotides match TRBD2. Unmatched junction bases numbered 7, after V lost 1 base and J lost 1 base. The CDR3 sequence is 17 residues long. Germline V gene lookup returns CDR1 MDHEN and CDR2 SYDVKM. The CDR3 protein is CASSLFKTSGLSYEQYF. The CDR3 DNA reads TGTGCCAGCAGTTTATTTAAGACTAGCGGGCTATCCTACGAGCAGTACTTC.

This clonotype showed up many times. V usage is TRBV5-1 and J usage is TRBJ2-7, with 9 nucleotides matching TRBD1. CDR3 length: 14 amino acids. CDR1 SGHRS and CDR2 YFSETQ come from the germline V gene. The trim removed 4 bases at V and 7 bases at J, leaving 9 bases unmatched. CDR3: CASSAGQGSWEQYF. CDR3 bases: TGCGCCAGCAGCGCGGGACAGGGATCGTGGGAGCAGTACTTC.

The chain has TRBV20-1 and TRBJ2-7, with 9 bases lining up with TRBD2. V shed 1 base and J 2 bases; nucleotides not matched to a gene: 0. The germline gives CDR1 DFQATT, CDR2 SNEGSKA (reference sequence). The CDR3 contains 13 residues. The CDR3 loop reads CSARGLAAYEQYF. The CDR3 nucleotides are TGCAGTGCTAGAGGACTAGCGGCCTACGAGCAGTACTTC.

There are many counts of this clonotype. V is TRBV5-1 and J is TRBJ1-1; D is unclear. CDR1 is SGHRS, CDR2 YFSETQ, per germline. Trimming took 0 bases from V and 1 from J, leaving 10 bases between them. The CDR3 spans 15 residues. The CDR3 coding sequence is TGCGCCAGCAGCTTGGTGGCGGGAACGAACACTGAAGCTTTCTTT. This sequence encodes CASSLVAGTNTEAFF.

This clonotype came up many times. Compared with germline, one end of the junction differs, possibly owing to a read error. The chain joins TRBV10-1 to TRBJ2-7, with a weak D call TRBD1 (6 bases). The CDR3 runs 12 residues. Germline V lookup: CDR1 WNHNN, CDR2 SYGVQD (reference sequence). The CDR3 reads CASSETGGEQYF. The DNA for the CDR3 is TGTGCCAGCAGCGAGACAGGTGGCGAGCAGTACTTC.

This clonotype appeared a single time. The chain carries TRBV28 and TRBJ2-1; 12 bases agree with TRBD2. V gave up 3 bases and J gave up 10 bases; unmatched junction bases: 13. Germline CDR1 MDHEN, CDR2 SYDVKM. This CDR3 contains 17 residues. The CDR3: CASSLGRGLAGGREQFF. In DNA form, the CDR3 reads TGTGCCAGCAGTTTGGGCCGAGGGCTAGCGGGAGGGCGGGAGCAGTTCTTC.

This clonotype was observed at least ten times. CDR3 bases: TGTGCCAGCAGTTCCCAGACTAGCGGGAGTGTCGAGCAGTACTTC. Its protein product is CASSSQTSGSVEQYF. V usage is TRBV27 and J usage is TRBJ2-7; 12 bases map to TRBD2. The J segment lost 6 bases and the V segment lost 4 bases, leaving 7 bases of the junction unmatched. Germline assignment: CDR1 MNHEY and CDR2 SMNVEV (reference sequence). CDR3 size: 15 residues.

The gene calls are TRBV5-4 and TRBJ2-5, with D perhaps TRBD2 (6 bases). CDR3 length: 15 amino acids. The ends were cut back, 4 bases at V and 2 bases at J, with 15 bases in the middle. The V gene's germline CDR1 is SGHNT and CDR2 YYREEE (reference sequence). CDR3 nucleotides: TGTGCCAGCAGCCACCGACGGGACTCACAAGAGACCCAGTACTTC. Translated, it gives CASSHRRDSQETQYF.